A selection of T cell receptor beta chains follows, all from one sample in a study of cytomegalovirus exposure and HLA in healthy donors. Sequencing was performed with immunoSEQ multiplex PCR; in TCRdb, only in-frame clones are kept and a portion is missing. The sample lists roughly 120,000 clones, around 69% occurring once. Sequencing was done on a sample of PBMCs. These receptors were taken from a woman aged 40 to 50 in good health and CMV-seropositive. Both conserved end residues are part of each CDR3. A D gene is named only where the DNA matches it firmly. Not every row has a clone size; where given, it reads once, few, many or a size class.

D,J,size,V,CDR3,DNA
TRBD2,TRBJ2-7,NA,TRBV6-5,CASSYSGLAGEEQYF,TGTGCCAGCAGTTACTCAGGTCTAGCGGGGGAAGAGCAGTACTTC
NA,TRBJ1-1,NA,TRBV7-9,CASSLSAFRETEAFF,TGTGCCAGCAGCTTATCCGCCTTCCGAGAAACTGAAGCTTTCTTT
TRBD1,TRBJ1-2,NA,TRBV28,CASSSTTGHRGYGYTF,TGTGCCAGCAGTAGCACGACAGGGCATAGAGGCTATGGCTACACCTTC
TRBD2,TRBJ2-1,NA,TRBV25-1,CASSLAGGPYNEQFF,TGTGCCAGCAGTTTAGCGGGGGGGCCTTACAATGAGCAGTTCTTC
TRBD1,TRBJ2-5,few,TRBV5-6,CASSRQGVETQYF,TGTGCCAGCAGCCGACAGGGCGTCGAGACCCAGTACTTC
NA,TRBJ1-2,NA,TRBV4-3,CASSQDQGGYGYTF,TGCGCCAGCAGCCAAGATCAAGGAGGTTATGGCTACACCTTC
TRBD1,TRBJ2-7,NA,TRBV11-1,CASSFIAETGAYEQYF,TGTGCCAGCAGCTTTATCGCCGAGACAGGGGCCTACGAGCAGTACTTC
TRBD2,TRBJ2-6,few,TRBV7-6,CASSLARGSGANVLTF,TGTGCCAGCAGCTTAGCGCGGGGGAGTGGGGCCAACGTCCTGACTTTC
TRBD2,TRBJ2-3,NA,TRBV25-1,CASSKTSGGTADTQYF,TGTGCCAGCAGTAAGACTAGCGGGGGGACGGCAGATACGCAGTATTTT
TRBD2,TRBJ2-3,NA,TRBV5-1,CASLGLGSDTQYF,TGCGCCAGCCTGGGACTAGGGTCAGATACGCAGTATTTT
TRBD1,TRBJ1-2,NA,TRBV4-2,CASSPDRVSGYGYTF,TGTGCCAGCAGCCCCGACAGGGTTAGTGGGTATGGCTACACCTTC
NA,TRBJ2-7,NA,TRBV5-1,CASSLAALPGTYEQYF,TGCGCCAGCAGCTTGGCGGCGTTGCCGGGAACCTACGAGCAGTACTTC
NA,TRBJ1-1,NA,TRBV6-5,CASSYSEMNTEAFF,TGTGCCAGCAGTTACTCCGAGATGAACACTGAAGCTTTCTTT
TRBD1,TRBJ2-1,few,TRBV2,CASSRAPRGTPNEQFF,TGTGCCAGCAGTCGGGCGCCCAGGGGGACACCGAATGAGCAGTTCTTC
NA,TRBJ1-2,NA,TRBV28,CASRPYRGFGGYTF,TGTGCCAGCAGGCCTTATCGGGGTTTCGGCGGCTACACCTTC
TRBD2,TRBJ2-1,NA,TRBV11-2,CALGGNEQFF,TGTGCCCTCGGGGGGAATGAGCAGTTCTTC